The 16 T cell receptor beta chains reported below all come from one sample, sequenced in a study of blood T cell repertoires in COVID-19 (dated by TCRdb to 2020 to 2021). Libraries came from the immunoSEQ multiplex PCR assay. Sourced from immuneACCESS, this table was stored by TCRdb with only in-frame sequences that have V and J called. A share of the clones is absent; for the studies checked, an unresolved V gene accounts for under half, and the remainder has no known explanation. Recorded for this sample are 200,000 to 300,000 clones; 84% of them occurred a single time. The ten largest account for under 5% of the sample. The specimen sequenced was peripheral blood. The receptors derive from a man between 60 and 75 years old with acute or convalescent COVID-19.

The V gene is TRBV2, the J gene TRBJ1-1; the D gene is possibly TRBD1 (6 bases). V shed 6 bases and J shed 10 bases, with 21 bases lying between them. Germline CDR1 and CDR2: SNHLY and FYNNEI. The CDR3 covers 14 residues. The CDR3 DNA sequence: TGTGCCAGCAGACAGGGCGGAGTGACAGTTGCAGCTTTCTTT. Translated: CASRQGGVTVAAFF.

J is TRBJ2-2 and V is TRBV11-2; the match to TRBD1 covers 10 bases. Germline V CDR1 and CDR2: SGHAT, FQNNGV. This CDR3 has 15 residues. V lost 4 bases, J lost 8 bases, and 7 bases stayed unmatched. As DNA, the CDR3 is TGTGCCAGCAGCTACGGACAGGGGGAATGGGGGGAGCTGTTTTTT. This encodes CASSYGQGEWGELFF.

This clone has only a few counts. The rearrangement uses TRBV18 and TRBJ2-7; D is ambiguous. The germline V and J ends were trimmed by 3 bases and 6 bases, with 9 bases remaining between them. CDR3 length equals 12 residues. Germline CDR1 reads KGHSH; CDR2 reads LQKENI. This CDR3 is CASSPEPGEQYF. CDR3 nucleotide sequence: TGTGCCAGCTCACCCGAACCCGGCGAGCAGTACTTC.

V gene TRBV29-1 combines with J gene TRBJ2-1; TRBD2 matches at 11 bases. CDR1 is SQVTM, CDR2 ANQGSEA, per germline. This CDR3 is built from 14 residues. Trimming removed 6 bases from V and 8 bases from J; junction bases left unmatched: 9. CDR3 nucleotide sequence: TGCAGCGTGGCGCGTACTAGCGGGAGCTATGAGCAGTTCTTC. It encodes CSVARTSGSYEQFF.

The J gene is TRBJ2-7, the V gene TRBV4-2; maybe TRBD1 (6 bases). This CDR3 region has 16 residues. V lost 0 bases, J lost 0 bases, and 12 bases lay in between. Per the germline V gene, CDR1 is LGHNA and CDR2 is YNFKEQ. CDR3 sequence: CASSQDRNRVSYEQYF. CDR3 in DNA: TGTGCCAGCAGCCAAGATCGGAACAGGGTCTCCTACGAGCAGTACTTC.

The chain is built from TRBV20-1 and TRBJ2-5; D perhaps matches TRBD2 (5 bases). Germline CDR1 DFQATT, CDR2 SNEGSKA (reference sequence). V lost 3 bases to trimming and J lost 5 bases, with 13 bases between them. The CDR3 consists of 13 residues. CDR3 sequence: CSASEGVLETQYF. CDR3 DNA sequence: TGCAGTGCTAGTGAGGGAGTACTGGAGACCCAGTACTTC.

V is TRBV3-1 (or the pseudogene TRBV3-2) and J is TRBJ1-2; 7 bases are shared with TRBD1. The CDR3 loop spans 13 amino acids. Germline V CDR1 and CDR2: LGHDT, YNNKEL (reference sequence). After removal of 5 bases from V and 8 bases from J, the junction contained 8 bases not matched to a gene. The CDR3 DNA is TGTGCCAGCAGCTCTATCGGAGGGGGCGGCTACACCTTC. Translation gives CASSSIGGGGYTF.

The chain carries TRBV9 and TRBJ2-7; perhaps TRBD1 as D (6 bases). Germline V gives CDR1 SGDLS, CDR2 YYNGEE. The CDR3 contains 15 residues. The V gene lost 0 bases and the J gene lost 7 bases, with 17 bases spanning the gap. CDR3 bases: TGTGCCAGCAGCGTAGGAACAGGGTTGTCGAGGGAGCAGTACTTC. Its translation is CASSVGTGLSREQYF.

The V gene is TRBV6-2 or TRBV6-3, the J gene TRBJ2-5; 7 bases agree with TRBD1. The CDR3 runs to 15 residues. Per germline, CDR1 MNHEY and CDR2 SVGEGT. The V and J ends lost 4 bases and 0 bases, in that order; junction bases with no gene match: 5. The DNA of the CDR3 is TGTGCCAGCAGTTTCTATACAGGGGACCAAGAGACCCAGTACTTC. It encodes CASSFYTGDQETQYF.

This clone was detected a few times. The rearrangement uses TRBV5-1 and TRBJ1-2, with 7 bases lining up with TRBD1. The V segment lost 4 bases and the J segment 4 bases; nucleotides outside the gene matches: 7. The CDR3 totals 14 residues. Per the germline V gene, CDR1 is SGHRS and CDR2 is YFSETQ. CDR3 sequence (DNA): TGCGCCAGCAGCCTGGGACAGACTTCCTATGGCTACACCTTC. As protein: CASSLGQTSYGYTF.

This chain links TRBV7-2 with TRBJ2-3; 8 bases match TRBD2. Germline lookup yields CDR1 SGHTA and CDR2 FQGNSA. The CDR3 extends over 15 amino acids. Trimming took 4 bases from V and 5 from J; bases not matched to a gene: 8. The CDR3 DNA is TGTGCCAGCAGCTCCTCGCCCCTAGCGGGAGATACGCAGTATTTT. Encoded protein: CASSSSPLAGDTQYF.

The rearrangement links TRBV5-1 to TRBJ2-1; unclear D gene. Germline V lookup: CDR1 SGHRS, CDR2 YFSETQ. CDR3 size: 12 residues. V was cut by 0 bases and J by 7 bases, with 5 bases left in between. The CDR3 bases are TGCGCCAGCAGCTTGGCCCAAAATGAGCAGTTCTTC. It encodes CASSLAQNEQFF.

In its sample, this clone was seen a few times. The J gene is TRBJ1-5, the V gene TRBV6-5, with no clear D. V shed 7 bases and J shed 7 bases, with 5 bases lying between them. CDR1 is MNHEY, CDR2 SVGAGI, per germline. This CDR3 spans 10 amino acids. Here the CDR3 reads CASNQQPQHF. The CDR3 DNA sequence: TGTGCCAGCAATCAGCAGCCCCAGCATTTT.

The chain joins TRBV9 to TRBJ1-2; D remains unclear. Trimming cost V 3 bases and J 4 bases, with 10 bases left between them. CDR3 length equals 13 residues. Per germline, CDR1 SGDLS and CDR2 YYNGEE. The CDR3 spells CASSAAEPYGYTF. The CDR3, as DNA: TGTGCCAGCAGCGCCGCGGAACCCTATGGCTACACCTTC.

This clone was counted a few times. The chain joins TRBV5-1 to TRBJ1-1, with 7 bases aligning to TRBD1. The CDR3 is 15 amino acids. Germline values: CDR1 SGHRS, CDR2 YFSETQ. V lost 4 bases, J lost 3 bases, and 9 bases stayed unmatched. CDR3 in DNA: TGCGCCAGCAGCCAGAAAATCGACAGGGACACTGAAGCTTTCTTT. Protein: CASSQKIDRDTEAFF.

The chain links TRBV5-1 to TRBJ2-6; 7 bases align to TRBD1. There are 18 residues in the CDR3. Trimming took 3 bases from V and 2 from J; bases not matched to a gene: 11. Germline-derived CDR1 and CDR2 are SGHRS and YFSETQ. The CDR3 sequence: CASSSDRPGLAGANVLTF. The DNA for the CDR3 is TGCGCCAGCAGCTCGGACAGGCCGGGCTTGGCTGGGGCCAACGTCCTGACTTTC.